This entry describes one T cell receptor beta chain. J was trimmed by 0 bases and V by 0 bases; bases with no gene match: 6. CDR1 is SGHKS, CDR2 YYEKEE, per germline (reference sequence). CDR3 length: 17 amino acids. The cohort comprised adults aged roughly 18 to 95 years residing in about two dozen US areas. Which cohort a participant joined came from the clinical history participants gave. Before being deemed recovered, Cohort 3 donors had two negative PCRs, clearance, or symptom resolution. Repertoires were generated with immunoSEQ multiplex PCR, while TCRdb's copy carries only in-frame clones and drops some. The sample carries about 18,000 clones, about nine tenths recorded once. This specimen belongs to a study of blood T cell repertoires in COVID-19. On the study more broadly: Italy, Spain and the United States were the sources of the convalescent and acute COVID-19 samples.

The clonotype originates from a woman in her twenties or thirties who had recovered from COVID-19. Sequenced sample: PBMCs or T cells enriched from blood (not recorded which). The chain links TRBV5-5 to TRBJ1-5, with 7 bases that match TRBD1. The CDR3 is CASSLEGQLYSNQPQHF. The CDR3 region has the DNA TGTGCCAGCAGCTTGGAGGGACAGCTCTATAGCAATCAGCCCCAGCATTTT.